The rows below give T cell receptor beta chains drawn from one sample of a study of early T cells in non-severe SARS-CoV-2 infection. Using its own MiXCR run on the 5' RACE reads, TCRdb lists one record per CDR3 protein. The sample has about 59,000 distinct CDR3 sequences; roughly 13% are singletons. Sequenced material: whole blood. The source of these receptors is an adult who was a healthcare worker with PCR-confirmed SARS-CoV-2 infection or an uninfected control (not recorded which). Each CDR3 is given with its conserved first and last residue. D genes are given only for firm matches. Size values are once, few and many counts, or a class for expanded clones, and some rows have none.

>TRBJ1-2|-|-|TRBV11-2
CASSLKAGGRGYGYTF
TGTGCCAGCAGCTTGAAGGCCGGGGGCAGGGGCTATGGCTACACCTTC
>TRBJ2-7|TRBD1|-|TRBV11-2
CASSYIRGRLGEQYF
TGTGCCAGCAGCTATATTAGGGGGCGTCTGGGCGAGCAGTACTTC
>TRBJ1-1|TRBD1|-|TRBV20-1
CSASGQVMNTEAFF
TGCAGTGCGAGTGGACAGGTCATGAACACTGAAGCTTTCTTT
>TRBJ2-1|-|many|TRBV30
CAWIGYNEQFF
TGTGCCTGGATTGGGTACAATGAGCAGTTCTTC
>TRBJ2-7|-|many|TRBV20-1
CSARPVGISYEQYF
TGCAGTGCCCGACCCGTAGGGATCTCCTACGAGCAGTACTTC
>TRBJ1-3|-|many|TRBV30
CAWSVASGNTIYF
TGTGCCTGGAGTGTTGCCTCTGGAAACACCATATATTTT
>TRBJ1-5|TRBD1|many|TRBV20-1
CSATSGTVNQPQHF
TGCAGTGCTACCTCCGGGACAGTAAATCAGCCCCAGCATTTT
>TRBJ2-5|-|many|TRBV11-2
CASSRSGLRETQYF
TGTGCCAGCAGCCGTTCAGGGTTGAGGGAGACCCAGTACTTC
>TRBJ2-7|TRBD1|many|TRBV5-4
CASSLGPQGAAYEQYF
TGTGCCAGCAGCTTGGGACCTCAGGGGGCCGCCTACGAGCAGTACTTC
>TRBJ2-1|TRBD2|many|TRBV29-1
CSPRLAGSHSSYNEQFF
TGCAGCCCCAGACTAGCGGGGTCCCACAGCTCCTACAATGAGCAGTTCTTC
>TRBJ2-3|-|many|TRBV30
CAWSVGSDTQYF
TGTGCCTGGAGTGTTGGATCAGATACGCAGTATTTT
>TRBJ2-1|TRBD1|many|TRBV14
CASRAMTGASYNEQFF
TGTGCCAGCAGGGCAATGACAGGGGCCTCCTACAATGAGCAGTTCTTC
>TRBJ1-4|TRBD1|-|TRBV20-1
CSARNTDRDSLSNEKLFF
TGCAGTGCTAGAAATACCGACAGGGATTCTCTGTCTAATGAAAAACTGTTTTTT
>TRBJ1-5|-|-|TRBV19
CASSTGRQNQPQHF
TGTGCCAGTAGTACGGGACGGCAAAATCAGCCCCAGCATTTT
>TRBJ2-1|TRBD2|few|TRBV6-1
CASMIAGGRNEQFF
TGTGCCAGCATGATAGCGGGGGGGAGGAATGAGCAGTTCTTC
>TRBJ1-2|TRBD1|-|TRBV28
CASSLLLKLGQGTYGYTF
TGTGCCAGCAGTTTGCTCTTAAAATTGGGACAGGGCACCTATGGCTACACCTTC
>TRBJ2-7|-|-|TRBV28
CASSSLGSEQYF
TGTGCCAGCAGTTCGTTAGGTTCCGAGCAGTACTTC
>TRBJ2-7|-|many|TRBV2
CASSGEPYEQYF
TGTGCCAGCAGTGGGGAGCCTTACGAGCAGTACTTC
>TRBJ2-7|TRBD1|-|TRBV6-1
CASRKTGTGAGEQYF
TGTGCCAGCAGGAAGACTGGGACAGGGGCTGGCGAGCAGTACTTC
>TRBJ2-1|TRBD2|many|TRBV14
CASSRHSGSGNEQFF
TGTGCCAGCAGCAGGCACAGCGGGAGTGGTAATGAGCAGTTCTTC
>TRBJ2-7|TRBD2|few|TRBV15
CATSRDPSGPYEQYF
TGTGCCACCAGCAGAGACCCTAGCGGTCCCTACGAGCAGTACTTC
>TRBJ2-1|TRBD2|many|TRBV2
CAILAGRSYNEQFF
TGTGCCATCCTAGCGGGGAGATCCTACAATGAGCAGTTCTTC
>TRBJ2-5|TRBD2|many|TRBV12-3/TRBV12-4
CASSSLRGEGSGQETQYF
TGTGCCAGCAGTTCCCTTCGGGGGGAGGGTAGCGGCCAAGAGACCCAGTACTTC
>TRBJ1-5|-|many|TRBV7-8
CASSVLGGGQPQHF
TGTGCCAGCAGCGTGCTTGGGGGCGGTCAGCCCCAGCATTTT